The rows below give T cell receptor beta chains drawn from one sample of a study of post-analysis software for immune sequencing data. TCRdb reanalysed the PCR reads using MiXCR and keeps one entry per CDR3 protein. Of a few hundred thousand distinct CDR3 sequences in the sample, about 40% are singletons; the top ten hold about 7.6%. The sample was blood. These receptors were obtained from a girl under 10 years old with multiple sclerosis. Each CDR3 is given with its conserved first and last residue. The order of the fields is CDR3 length, J gene, clone size, V gene, D gene, CDR3 protein, CDR3 DNA. D genes are given only for firm matches. Clone sizes are given selectively: once, few, many, or a class where the clone is expanded.

14,TRBJ2-7,few,TRBV7-6,NA,CASSLGGLMDEQYF,TGTGCCAGCAGCTTAGGCGGACTAATGGACGAGCAGTACTTC
16,TRBJ1-5,NA,TRBV6-6,NA,CASSYPSPGTNQPQHF,TGTGCCAGCAGTTACCCCAGTCCCGGGACAAATCAGCCCCAGCATTTT
16,TRBJ2-7,few,TRBV7-9,TRBD1,CASSFSRGQGTYEQYF,TGTGCCAGCAGCTTTTCCCGGGGACAGGGGACATACGAGCAGTACTTC
14,TRBJ1-4,few,TRBV7-9,TRBD1,CASSSGQGGEKLFF,TGTGCCAGCAGCTCCGGACAGGGCGGTGAAAAACTGTTTTTT
14,TRBJ1-2,NA,TRBV6-1,NA,CASRPQGTYYGYTF,TGTGCCAGCAGACCACAGGGAACTTACTATGGCTACACCTTC
17,TRBJ2-3,NA,TRBV27,NA,CASSLFPGPQQSDTQYF,TGTGCCAGCAGTTTATTCCCCGGGCCCCAGCAGTCAGATACGCAGTATTTT
14,TRBJ1-5,NA,TRBV20-1,NA,CSARAATGIQPQHF,TGCAGTGCTAGAGCCGCAACGGGGATCCAGCCCCAGCATTTT
12,TRBJ2-7,NA,TRBV7-9,TRBD2,CASSPTSGEQYF,TGTGCCAGCAGTCCGACTAGCGGCGAGCAGTACTTC
14,TRBJ2-5,NA,TRBV18,NA,CASSPGGYQETQYF,TGTGCCAGCTCACCAGGGGGATACCAAGAGACCCAGTACTTC
14,TRBJ1-3,NA,TRBV7-9,NA,CASSLYSAGNTIYF,TGTGCCAGCAGCTTATACTCGGCTGGAAACACCATATATTTT
16,TRBJ1-1,NA,TRBV5-1,TRBD1,CASSEQYRGLNTEAFF,TGCGCCAGCAGCGAACAATACAGGGGGCTCAACACTGAAGCTTTCTTT
16,TRBJ2-3,NA,TRBV25-1,NA,CASSGDTGTSTDTQYF,TGTGCCAGCAGTGGGGACACCGGGACGAGCACAGATACGCAGTATTTT
13,TRBJ1-2,NA,TRBV20-1,NA,CSGAQGVDYGYTF,TGCAGTGGGGCGCAGGGTGTGGACTATGGCTACACCTTC
14,TRBJ1-5,NA,TRBV7-8,NA,CASSTTHSNQPQHF,TGTGCCAGCAGCACCACGCATAGCAATCAGCCCCAGCATTTT
16,TRBJ2-3,NA,TRBV7-8,NA,CASSLGVLGGTDTQYF,TGTGCCAGCAGCTTGGGCGTTTTGGGTGGGACAGATACGCAGTATTTT
15,TRBJ2-3,NA,TRBV7-6,TRBD2,CASSRAGHSTDTQYF,TGTGCCAGCAGCAGAGCGGGGCATAGCACAGATACGCAGTATTTT
15,TRBJ1-2,NA,TRBV5-1,NA,CASSLGVDYNYGYTF,TGCGCCAGCAGCTTGGGAGTAGACTATAACTATGGCTACACCTTC
15,TRBJ2-4,NA,TRBV6-1,NA,CASLKSALAKNIQYF,TGTGCCAGCTTGAAGTCGGCCCTAGCCAAAAACATTCAGTACTTC
16,TRBJ2-5,NA,TRBV9,NA,CASSVEVGRSQETQYF,TGTGCCAGCAGCGTAGAGGTGGGGAGGTCCCAAGAGACCCAGTACTTC
12,TRBJ1-4,NA,TRBV4-1,NA,CASSQDFGVLFF,TGCGCCAGCAGCCAAGACTTTGGGGTCCTGTTTTTT
18,TRBJ2-5,many,TRBV7-8,TRBD1,CASSLAGGTGGFQETQYF,TGTGCCAGCAGCTTAGCAGGGGGGACAGGGGGTTTCCAAGAGACCCAGTACTTC
14,TRBJ2-1,NA,TRBV7-2,NA,CASRQSAPVNEQFF,TGTGCCAGCCGCCAAAGCGCGCCCGTCAATGAGCAGTTCTTC
14,TRBJ1-2,few,TRBV12-3/TRBV12-4,NA,CASSPTTTTIRYTF,TGTGCCAGCAGTCCGACAACAACTACAATCCGCTACACCTTC
15,TRBJ1-5,NA,TRBV7-9,TRBD1,CASRSGQGGDQPQHF,TGTGCCAGCAGATCTGGACAGGGAGGAGATCAGCCCCAGCATTTT
15,TRBJ2-7,NA,TRBV28,TRBD2,CASSSLAADPYEQYF,TGTGCCAGCAGTTCCCTAGCGGCAGACCCCTACGAGCAGTACTTC
13,TRBJ2-6,few,TRBV6-1,NA,CASKISGANVLTF,TGTGCCAGCAAGATCTCTGGGGCCAACGTCCTGACTTTC
13,TRBJ2-5,NA,TRBV7-2,NA,CASRQGHQETQYF,TGTGCCAGCAGACAGGGACACCAAGAGACCCAGTACTTC
16,TRBJ1-6,few,TRBV4-1,TRBD1,CASSPGQGLNNSPLHF,TGCGCCAGCAGCCCCGGACAGGGGCTAAATAATTCACCCCTCCACTTT
14,TRBJ2-4,few,TRBV6-5,NA,CASSRAGTKNIQYF,TGTGCCAGCTCACGAGCAGGGACCAAAAACATTCAGTACTTC